These 8 T cell receptor beta chains originate from one sample sequenced in a study of blood T cell repertoires in COVID-19. The table came from immunoSEQ multiplex PCR; TCRdb's copy has only in-frame clones and leaves some out. The data hold 25,000 to 35,000 clones, with 89% observed a single time. The source material was peripheral blood. These receptors all come from a man older than 75 with acute or convalescent COVID-19.

This rearrangement joins TRBV14 to TRBJ2-7; D call uncertain. Germline V CDR1 and CDR2: SGHDN, FVKESK. CDR3 length: 15 residues. Trimming cost V 1 base and J 2 bases, with 12 bases left between them. The CDR3 region has the DNA TGTGCCAGCAGCCAAGTTCTCGGTCCCGCCTACGAGCAGTACTTC. Translating gives CASSQVLGPAYEQYF.

The chain is built from TRBV5-1 and TRBJ2-1; 7 bases fit TRBD2. CDR1 is SGHRS and CDR2 is YFSETQ in the germline V gene. The CDR3 totals 15 residues. V lost 6 bases to trimming and J lost 7 bases; unmatched junction nucleotides: 13. In DNA form, the CDR3 reads TGCGCCAGCAATCCGGTCGGGGGAGGGCCGAATGAGCAGTTCTTC. It yields the protein CASNPVGGGPNEQFF.

The V call is TRBV4-1, the J call TRBJ2-7; possibly TRBD1 for D (5 bases). In germline, CDR1 is MGHRA, CDR2 YSYEKL. V lost 3 bases and J 3 bases, leaving 9 bases between the germline ends. The CDR3 runs 13 residues. The CDR3 here is CASSQGLGYEQYF. CDR3 bases: TGCGCCAGCAGCCAGGGGCTGGGCTACGAGCAGTACTTC.

V gene TRBV5-1 combines with J gene TRBJ2-1, with 13 bases that match TRBD2. Germline V gene data show CDR1 as SGHRS and CDR2 as YFSETQ. After removal of 1 base from V and 9 bases from J, the junction contained 13 bases not matched to a gene. The CDR3 covers 18 residues. The CDR3 DNA is TGCGCCAGCAGCTTGAGTGGGACTAGCGGGACCCAAAATGCTGAGCAGTTCTTC. Translation gives CASSLSGTSGTQNAEQFF.

V is TRBV11-3 and J is TRBJ2-3; TRBD2 might be the D (6 bases). Trimming left V 5 bases short and J 6 bases short, with 9 bases between. Germline V gives CDR1 SGHNT, CDR2 YENEEA. This CDR3 spans 12 amino acids. The CDR3 nucleotides read TGTGCCAGCAGCCCCCGGGGGGATACGCAGTATTTT. It yields the protein CASSPRGDTQYF.

This clone showed up just once. The V call is TRBV5-1, the J call TRBJ2-5; 11 bases align to TRBD2. The CDR3 has 16 residues. CDR1 is SGHRS, CDR2 YFSETQ, per germline. J lost 2 bases, V lost 4 bases, and 7 bases had no gene match. The CDR3, as DNA: TGCGCCAGCAGCCGTGGACTAGCGGGTCGGCAAGAGACCCAGTACTTC. It is translated as CASSRGLAGRQETQYF.

The gene calls are TRBV4-2 and TRBJ1-5; TRBD1 might be the D (5 bases). Trimming pared 0 bases from V and 5 bases from J, leaving 5 bases between. There are 13 residues in the CDR3. Germline values: CDR1 LGHNA, CDR2 YNFKEQ. CDR3 sequence (DNA): TGTGCCAGCAGCCAAGAAGGGGATCAGCCCCAGCATTTT. It is translated as CASSQEGDQPQHF.

J is TRBJ2-4 and V is TRBV10-2; maybe TRBD2 (5 bases). The germline gives CDR1 WSHSY, CDR2 SAAADI. The length of the CDR3 is 15 residues. The V end was cut by 2 bases, the J end by 10 bases, with 18 bases between. CDR3 coding DNA: TGCGCCAGCAGTGAGATTGGAGGAGGAGATTCGATTCAGTACTTC. This gives the protein CASSEIGGGDSIQYF.